This T cell receptor beta chain was profiled in a study of PD-1 blockade in classical Hodgkin lymphoma. General study results and limits: What caused the repertoire differences, perhaps disease activity or prior therapy, remains undefined. Reported findings placed baseline TCR diversity lower in newly diagnosed patients (compared with healthy donors). In CD4+ cells, TCR diversity went up significantly by C4D1, but in CD8+ cells it did not.

In this sample, this clone turned up a few times. Its antigen is unidentified. This CDR3 region has 15 residues. Germline V gene data show CDR1 as SGHRS and CDR2 as YFSETQ. J was trimmed by 5 bases and V by 0 bases; bases with no gene match: 6. Sequenced by immunoSEQ multiplex PCR; TCRdb stores in-frame clones only, minus some. The sample has about 17,000 clones; roughly 67% are singletons. Every single patient, without exception, relapsed after autologous stem cell transplantation, and brentuximab vedotin exposure varied. The material was peripheral blood mononuclear cells (PBMCs), obtained before the second cycle of nivolumab. V is TRBV5-1 and J is TRBJ2-7; TRBD1 matches at 9 bases. This receptor was taken from a human donor with classical Hodgkin lymphoma. The CDR3 nucleotides are TGCGCCAGCAGCTTGGACAGGGGGCTGGGTAACGAGCAGTACTTC. The encoded protein is CASSLDRGLGNEQYF.